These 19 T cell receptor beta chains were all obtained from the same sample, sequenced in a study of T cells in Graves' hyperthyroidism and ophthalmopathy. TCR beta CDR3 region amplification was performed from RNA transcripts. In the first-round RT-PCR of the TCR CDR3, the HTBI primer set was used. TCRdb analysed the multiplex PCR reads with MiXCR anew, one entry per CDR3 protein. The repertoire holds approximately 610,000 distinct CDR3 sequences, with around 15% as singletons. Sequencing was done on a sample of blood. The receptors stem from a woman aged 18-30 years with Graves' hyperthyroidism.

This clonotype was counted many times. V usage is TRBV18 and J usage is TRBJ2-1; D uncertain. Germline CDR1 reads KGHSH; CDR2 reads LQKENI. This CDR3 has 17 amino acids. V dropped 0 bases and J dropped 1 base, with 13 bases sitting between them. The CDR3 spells CASSPPVQEVSYNEQFF. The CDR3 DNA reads TGTGCCAGCTCACCACCGGTGCAAGAGGTGTCCTACAATGAGCAGTTCTTC.

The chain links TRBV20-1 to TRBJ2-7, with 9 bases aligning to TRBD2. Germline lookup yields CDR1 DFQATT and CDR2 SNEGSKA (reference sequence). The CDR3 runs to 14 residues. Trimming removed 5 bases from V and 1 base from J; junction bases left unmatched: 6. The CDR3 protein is CSASHSGGSYEQYF. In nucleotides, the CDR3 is TGCAGTGCTTCTCATAGCGGGGGTTCCTACGAGCAGTACTTC.

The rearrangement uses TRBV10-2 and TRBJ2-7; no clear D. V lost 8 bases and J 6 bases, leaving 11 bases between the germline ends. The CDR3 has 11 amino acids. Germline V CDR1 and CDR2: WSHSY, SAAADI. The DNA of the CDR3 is TGCGCCAGCTCGACGGAGCTCGAGCAGTACTTC. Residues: CASSTELEQYF.

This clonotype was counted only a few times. CDR3 nucleotides: TGTGCCAGCAGTAACCGGGTCCCAGGGGCAGATACGCAGTATTTT. Its protein product is CASSNRVPGADTQYF. V gene TRBV27 combines with J gene TRBJ2-3; TRBD1 might be the D (6 bases). Trimming shortened V by 5 bases and J by 4 bases, and 16 bases separated the two germline ends. This CDR3 has 15 amino acids. Germline V gene data show CDR1 as MNHEY and CDR2 as SMNVEV (reference sequence).

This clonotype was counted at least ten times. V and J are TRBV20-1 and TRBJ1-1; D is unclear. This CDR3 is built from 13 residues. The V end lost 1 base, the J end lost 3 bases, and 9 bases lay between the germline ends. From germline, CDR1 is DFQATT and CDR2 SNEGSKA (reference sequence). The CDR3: CSARAGTHTEAFF. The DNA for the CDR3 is TGCAGTGCTAGAGCGGGCACGCACACTGAAGCTTTCTTT.

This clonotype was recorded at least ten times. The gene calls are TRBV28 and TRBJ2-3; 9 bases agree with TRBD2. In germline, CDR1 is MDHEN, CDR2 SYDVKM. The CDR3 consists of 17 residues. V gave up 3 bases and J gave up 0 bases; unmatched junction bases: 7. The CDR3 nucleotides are TGTGCCAGCAGTTTGCTAGCGGGGTGGGCTAGCACAGATACGCAGTATTTT. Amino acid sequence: CASSLLAGWASTDTQYF.

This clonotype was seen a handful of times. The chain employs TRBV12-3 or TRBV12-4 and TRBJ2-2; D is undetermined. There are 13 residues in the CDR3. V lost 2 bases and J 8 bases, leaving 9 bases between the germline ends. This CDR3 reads CASSLLVRGELFF. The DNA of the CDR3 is TGTGCCAGCAGTTTACTGGTGAGAGGGGAGCTGTTTTTT.

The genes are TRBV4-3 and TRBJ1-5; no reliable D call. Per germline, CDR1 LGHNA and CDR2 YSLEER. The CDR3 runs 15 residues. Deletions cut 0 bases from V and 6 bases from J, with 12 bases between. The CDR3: CASSQDKGWGQPQHF. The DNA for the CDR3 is TGCGCCAGCAGCCAAGATAAGGGATGGGGTCAGCCCCAGCATTTT.

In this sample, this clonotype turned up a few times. The CDR3 nucleotides read TGTGCCAGCAGCCAAGATGGGACCTACGAGCAGTACTTC. It is translated as CASSQDGTYEQYF. V gene TRBV4-2 combines with J gene TRBJ2-7, with D unresolved. This CDR3 region has 13 residues. With 0 bases removed from V and 2 bases from J, the gap between germline ends came to 5 bases. Germline loops: CDR1 LGHNA, CDR2 YNFKEQ.

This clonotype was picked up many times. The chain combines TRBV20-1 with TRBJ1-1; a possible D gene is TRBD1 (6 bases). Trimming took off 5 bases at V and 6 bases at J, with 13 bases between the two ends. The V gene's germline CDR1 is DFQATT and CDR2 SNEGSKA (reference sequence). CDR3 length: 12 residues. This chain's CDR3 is CSAYRDTPEAFF. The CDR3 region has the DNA TGCAGTGCTTACAGGGACACACCTGAAGCTTTCTTT.

CDR3 in DNA: TGTGCCAGCAGCGTGGGGGCGGGCGAGCAGTACTTC. Protein product: CASSVGAGEQYF. J is TRBJ2-7 and V is TRBV7-2, with D maybe TRBD1 (6 bases). The CDR3 runs 12 residues. Germline CDR1 reads SGHTA; CDR2 reads FQGNSA. The V and J ends lost 5 bases and 6 bases respectively, with 11 bases between them.

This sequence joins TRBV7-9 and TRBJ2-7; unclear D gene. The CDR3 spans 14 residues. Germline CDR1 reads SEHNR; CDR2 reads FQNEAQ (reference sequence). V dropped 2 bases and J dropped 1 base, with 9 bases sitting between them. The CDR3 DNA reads TGTGCCAGCAGCTTACCTACTCGGTCCTACGAGCAGTACTTC. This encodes CASSLPTRSYEQYF. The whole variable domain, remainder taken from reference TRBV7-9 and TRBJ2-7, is DTGVSQNPRHKITKRGQNVTFRCDPISEHNRLYWYRQTLGQGPEFLTYFQNEAQLEKSRLLSDRFSAERPKGSFSTLEIQRTEQGDSAMYLCASSLPTRSYEQYFGPGTRLTVT.

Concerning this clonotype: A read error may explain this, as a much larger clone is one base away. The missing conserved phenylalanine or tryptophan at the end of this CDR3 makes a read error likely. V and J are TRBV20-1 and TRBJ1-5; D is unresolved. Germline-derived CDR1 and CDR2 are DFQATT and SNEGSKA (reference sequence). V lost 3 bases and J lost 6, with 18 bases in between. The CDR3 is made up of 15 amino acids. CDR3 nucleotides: TGCAGTGCTAGCTTTTACGGCAATCCCCGTCAGCCCCAGCATCTT. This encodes CSASFYGNPRQPQHL.

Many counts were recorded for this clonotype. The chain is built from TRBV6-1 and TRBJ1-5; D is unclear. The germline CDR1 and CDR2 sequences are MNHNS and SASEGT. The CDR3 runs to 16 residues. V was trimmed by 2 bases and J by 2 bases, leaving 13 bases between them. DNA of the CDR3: TGTGCCAGCAGTGAATCTCTTTACATACGCAATCAGCCCCAGCATTTT. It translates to CASSESLYIRNQPQHF.

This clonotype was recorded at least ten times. The CDR3: CASSPQGATEAFF. The DNA for the CDR3 is TGTGCCAGCTCACCCCAGGGGGCCACTGAAGCTTTCTTT. The chain combines TRBV18 with TRBJ1-1, with 8 positions matching TRBD1. From germline, CDR1 is KGHSH and CDR2 LQKENI. The CDR3 loop spans 13 amino acids. V lost 3 bases, J lost 4 bases, and 1 base stayed unmatched.

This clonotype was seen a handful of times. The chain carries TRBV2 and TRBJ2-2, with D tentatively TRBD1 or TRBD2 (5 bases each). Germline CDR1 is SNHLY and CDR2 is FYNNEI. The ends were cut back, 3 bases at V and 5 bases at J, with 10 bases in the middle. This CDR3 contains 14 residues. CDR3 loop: CASSDARGTGELFF. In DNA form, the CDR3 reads TGTGCCAGCAGTGATGCGAGGGGAACCGGGGAGCTGTTTTTT. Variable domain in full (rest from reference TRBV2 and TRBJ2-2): EPEVTQTPSHQVTQMGQEVILRCVPISNHLYFYWYRQILGQKVEFLVSFYNNEISEKSEIFDDQFSVERPDGSNFTLKIRSTKLEDSAMYFCASSDARGTGELFFGEGSRLTVL.

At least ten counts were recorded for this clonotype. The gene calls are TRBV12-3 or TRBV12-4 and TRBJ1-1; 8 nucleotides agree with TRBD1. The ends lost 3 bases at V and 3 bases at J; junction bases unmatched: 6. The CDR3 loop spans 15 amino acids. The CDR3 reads CASSFLVQGDTEAFF. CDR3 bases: TGTGCCAGCAGTTTTTTAGTACAGGGGGACACTGAAGCTTTCTTT.

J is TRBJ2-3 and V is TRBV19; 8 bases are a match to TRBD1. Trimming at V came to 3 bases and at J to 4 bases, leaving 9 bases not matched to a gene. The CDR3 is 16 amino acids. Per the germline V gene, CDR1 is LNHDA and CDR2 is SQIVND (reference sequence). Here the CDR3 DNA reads TGTGCCAGTAGTATTCGGGCAGGGGGCGCGTCAGATACGCAGTATTTT. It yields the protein CASSIRAGGASDTQYF. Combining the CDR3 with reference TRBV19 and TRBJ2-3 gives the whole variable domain DGGITQSPKYLFRKEGQNVTLSCEQNLNHDAMYWYRQDPGQGLRLIYYSQIVNDFQKGDIAEGYSVSREKKESFPLTVTSAQKNPTAFYLCASSIRAGGASDTQYFGPGTRLTVL.

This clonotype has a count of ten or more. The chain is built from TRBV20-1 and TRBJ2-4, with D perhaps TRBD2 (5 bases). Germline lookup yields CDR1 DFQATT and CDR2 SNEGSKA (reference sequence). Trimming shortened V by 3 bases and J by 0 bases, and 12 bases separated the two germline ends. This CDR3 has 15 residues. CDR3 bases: TGCAGTGCTAGCATTCGGGGAGTAGCCAAAAACATTCAGTACTTC. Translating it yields CSASIRGVAKNIQYF.